The present T cell receptor beta chain was sequenced within a study of blood T cell repertoires in COVID-19. About the study: Some COVID-19 samples were acute and others convalescent; all came from the United States, Italy and Spain. Sources were T cells, B-cell-depleted T cells, or PBMCs; the material itself was cDNA or gDNA.

The CDR3 spans 13 residues. V shed 5 bases and J shed 2 bases, with 7 bases lying between them. Germline V gene sequence: CDR1 SEHNR, CDR2 FQNEAQ (reference sequence). This clone showed up just once. Original data processing: Scientists estimated how many nucleated cells there were by amplifying reference gene primers. The table came from immunoSEQ multiplex PCR; TCRdb's copy has only in-frame clones and leaves some out. From that table come the V and J calls and clone size; the DNA was used to work out D and trimming. The sample carries roughly 100,000 clones, around 76% recorded once. This receptor was obtained from an elderly man with acute or convalescent COVID-19. J is TRBJ1-3 and V is TRBV7-9; possible D gene TRBD1, 6 bases. The specimen sequenced was peripheral blood. The CDR3 bases are TGTGCCAGCAGCGAGGGGGCTGGAAACACCATATATTTT. Translated: CASSEGAGNTIYF.